The T cell receptor (beta chain) described here comes from a study of Ad26.COV2.S vaccination and SARS-CoV-2 variants. General study results and limits: TCR breadth and depth analyses may have underestimated total T cell responses.

Germline V lookup: CDR1 SEHNR, CDR2 FQNEAQ (reference sequence). The CDR3 runs to 19 residues. V dropped 5 bases and J dropped 0; count of bases not matched to a gene: 9. Treatment specified: roughly 19 received Ad26.COV2.S at low or high dose, single or two shots; 5 received placebo; per-sample allocation not given. Sample collection was performed on day 63 after the first vaccine or placebo injection. The donor's status was that of an adult aged 18-55 years in Boston. Using immunoSEQ multiplex PCR, the repertoire was profiled, and TCRdb retains in-frame clones only, with some absent. The sample lists about 400,000 clones; 70% to 90% were seen once. Note on this clone: Its antigen is not known.

The TCR was taken from a person aged 18-65 years who received the Ad26.COV2.S COVID-19 vaccine or a placebo. This chain links TRBV7-9 with TRBJ2-1; 14 positions match TRBD2. The specimen comprised peripheral blood, sampled in a trial of Ad26.COV2.S vaccine versus placebo. This CDR3 reads CASSPRLAGGLFSYNEQFF. The DNA for the CDR3 is TGTGCCAGCAGCCCCCGACTAGCGGGGGGGTTGTTCTCCTACAATGAGCAGTTCTTC.